The text below deals with one T cell receptor (beta chain). The antigen is unknown. Germline CDR1 is LGHNA and CDR2 is YSLEER. This CDR3 contains 16 residues. V gave up 9 bases and J gave up 4 bases, with 24 bases separating them. TCRbeta libraries were built with three rounds of nested PCR, modified from ARM-PCR. TCRdb used MiXCR to reprocess the multiplex PCR reads, holding one entry per CDR3 protein. The sample holds some 73,000 distinct CDR3 sequences, 80% to 90% seen once. This specimen belongs to a study of tumor and adjacent non-tumor tissue in lung cancer. Study-wide context: On average, productive TCRbeta reads reached about 4.17 million per sample.

This sample's RNA came from whole unsorted tissue. The normal lung tissue was taken more than 3 cm from the tumor edge. Study findings and constraints: Compared with tumor, normal lung showed significantly lower TCR diversity.

The chain joins TRBV4-3 to TRBJ1-1; no clear D. Sequencing was done on a sample of distant non-tumor lung tissue. The sequence was collected from a man between 60 and 75 years old with non-small cell lung cancer. CDR3 region: CASSQDHSQSITEAFF. The CDR3 DNA follows: TGCGCCAGTAGTCAAGATCATAGTCAGTCCATCACTGAAGCTTTCTTT.